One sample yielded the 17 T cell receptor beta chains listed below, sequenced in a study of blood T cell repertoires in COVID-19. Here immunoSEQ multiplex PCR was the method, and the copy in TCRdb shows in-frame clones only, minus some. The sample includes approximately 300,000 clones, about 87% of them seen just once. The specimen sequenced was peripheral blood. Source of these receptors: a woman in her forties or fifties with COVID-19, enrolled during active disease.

CDR3 in amino acids: CSVGREDYEQYF. Here the CDR3 DNA reads TGCAGCGTTGGGCGGGAGGATTACGAGCAGTACTTC. The V and J genes are TRBV29-1 and TRBJ2-7; 8 nucleotides agree with TRBD2. The CDR3 runs 12 residues. Germline CDR1 and CDR2: SQVTM and ANQGSEA. V lost 4 bases, J lost 4 bases, and 3 bases stayed unmatched.

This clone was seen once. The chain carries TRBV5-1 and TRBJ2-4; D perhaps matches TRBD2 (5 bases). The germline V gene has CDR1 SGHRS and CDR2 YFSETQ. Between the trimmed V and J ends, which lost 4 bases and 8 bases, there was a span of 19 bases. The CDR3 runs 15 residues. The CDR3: CASSQRLRPGDIQYF. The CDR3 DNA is TGCGCCAGCAGCCAACGGCTGCGGCCCGGGGACATTCAGTACTTC.

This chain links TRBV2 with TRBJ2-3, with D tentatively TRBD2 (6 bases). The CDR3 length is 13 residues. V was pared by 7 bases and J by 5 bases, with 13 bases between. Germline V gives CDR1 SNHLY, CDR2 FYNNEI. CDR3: CASTLPSVDTQYF. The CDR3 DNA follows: TGTGCCAGCACCCTTCCTAGCGTAGATACGCAGTATTTT.

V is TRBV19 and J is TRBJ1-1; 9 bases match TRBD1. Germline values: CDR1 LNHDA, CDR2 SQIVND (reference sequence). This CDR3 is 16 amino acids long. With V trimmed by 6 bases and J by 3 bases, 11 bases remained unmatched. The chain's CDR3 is CASSLGTGKMDTEAFF. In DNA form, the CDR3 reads TGTGCCAGTAGCCTCGGGACAGGGAAAATGGACACTGAAGCTTTCTTT.

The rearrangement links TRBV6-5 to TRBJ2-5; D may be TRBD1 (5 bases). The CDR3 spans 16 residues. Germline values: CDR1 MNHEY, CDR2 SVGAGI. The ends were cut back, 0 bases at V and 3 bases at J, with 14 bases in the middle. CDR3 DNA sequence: TGTGCCAGCAGTTACTCGTCATCCCAGGGTAAAGAGACCCAGTACTTC. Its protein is CASSYSSSQGKETQYF.

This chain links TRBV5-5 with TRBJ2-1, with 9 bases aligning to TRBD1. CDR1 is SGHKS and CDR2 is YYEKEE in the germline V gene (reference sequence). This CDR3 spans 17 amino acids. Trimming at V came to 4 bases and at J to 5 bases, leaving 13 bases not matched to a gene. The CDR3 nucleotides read TGTGCCAGCAGCCCGGGGACAGGGAGGATTACGGACAATGAGCAGTTCTTC. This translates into CASSPGTGRITDNEQFF.

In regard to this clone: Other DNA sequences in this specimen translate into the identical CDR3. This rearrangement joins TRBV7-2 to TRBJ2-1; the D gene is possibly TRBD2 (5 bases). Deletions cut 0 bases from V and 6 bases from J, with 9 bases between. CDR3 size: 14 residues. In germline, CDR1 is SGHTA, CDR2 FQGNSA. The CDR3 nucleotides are TGTGCCAGCAGCTTAGCCCTAGCTGGCAATGAGCAGTTCTTC. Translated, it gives CASSLALAGNEQFF.

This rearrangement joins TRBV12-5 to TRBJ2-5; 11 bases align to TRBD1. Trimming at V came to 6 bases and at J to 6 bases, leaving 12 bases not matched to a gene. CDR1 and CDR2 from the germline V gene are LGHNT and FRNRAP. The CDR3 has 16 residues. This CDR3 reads CASGAPGQGDLQTQYF. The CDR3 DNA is TGTGCTAGTGGGGCTCCGGGACAGGGGGATTTGCAGACCCAGTACTTC.

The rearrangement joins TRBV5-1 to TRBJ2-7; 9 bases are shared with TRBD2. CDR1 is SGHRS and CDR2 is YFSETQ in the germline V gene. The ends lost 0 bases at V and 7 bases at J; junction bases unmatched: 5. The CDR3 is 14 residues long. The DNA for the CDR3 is TGCGCCAGCAGCTTGGGCGGGAGGGCCGGAGAGCAGTACTTC. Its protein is CASSLGGRAGEQYF. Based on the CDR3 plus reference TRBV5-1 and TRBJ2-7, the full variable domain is KAGVTQTPRYLIKTRGQQVTLSCSPISGHRSVSWYQQTPGQGLQFLFEYFSETQRNKGNFPGRFSGRQFSNSRSEMNVSTLELGDSALYLCASSLGGRAGEQYFGPGTRLTVT.

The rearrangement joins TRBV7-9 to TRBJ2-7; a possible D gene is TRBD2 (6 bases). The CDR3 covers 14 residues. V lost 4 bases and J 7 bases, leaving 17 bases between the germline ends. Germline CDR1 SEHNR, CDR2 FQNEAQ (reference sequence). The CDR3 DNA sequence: TGTGCCAGCAGCTCCCGGGACTGGAGGGAGGAGCAGTACTTC. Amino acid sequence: CASSSRDWREEQYF.

CDR3: CASSPRTSGLRYNEQFF. The CDR3 nucleotides are TGTGCCAGCAGCCCCAGAACTAGCGGCCTACGCTACAATGAGCAGTTCTTC. The chain combines TRBV3-1 (or the pseudogene TRBV3-2) with TRBJ2-1; the match to TRBD2 covers 8 bases. Per germline, CDR1 LGHDT and CDR2 YNNKEL (reference sequence). The V and J ends lost 4 bases and 3 bases, in that order; junction bases with no gene match: 11. CDR3 size: 17 residues.

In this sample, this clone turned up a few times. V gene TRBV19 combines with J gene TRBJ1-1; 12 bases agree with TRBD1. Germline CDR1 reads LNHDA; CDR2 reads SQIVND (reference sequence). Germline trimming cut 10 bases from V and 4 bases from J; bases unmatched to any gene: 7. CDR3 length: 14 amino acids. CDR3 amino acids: CAISGQGAFTEAFF. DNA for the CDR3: TGTGCCATATCGGGACAGGGGGCTTTCACTGAAGCTTTCTTT.

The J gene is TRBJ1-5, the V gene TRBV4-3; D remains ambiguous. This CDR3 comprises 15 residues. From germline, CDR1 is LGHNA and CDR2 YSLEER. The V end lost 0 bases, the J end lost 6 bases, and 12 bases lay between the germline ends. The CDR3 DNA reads TGCGCCAGCAGCCAAGAATTTTCGGGTTTTCAGCCCCAGCATTTT. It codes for CASSQEFSGFQPQHF.

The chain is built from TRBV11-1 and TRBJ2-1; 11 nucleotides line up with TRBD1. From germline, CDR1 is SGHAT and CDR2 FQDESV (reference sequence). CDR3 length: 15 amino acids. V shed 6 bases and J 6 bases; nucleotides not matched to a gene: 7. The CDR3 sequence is CASRGGTGGFNEQFF. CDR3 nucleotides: TGTGCCAGCAGGGGAGGGACAGGGGGGTTCAATGAGCAGTTCTTC.

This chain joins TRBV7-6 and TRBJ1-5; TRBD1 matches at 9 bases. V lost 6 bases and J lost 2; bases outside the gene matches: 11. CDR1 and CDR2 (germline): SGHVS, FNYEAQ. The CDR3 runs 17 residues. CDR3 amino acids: CASSPTGGGSGNQPQHF. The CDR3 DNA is TGTGCCAGCAGTCCTACAGGGGGCGGGTCGGGCAATCAGCCCCAGCATTTT.

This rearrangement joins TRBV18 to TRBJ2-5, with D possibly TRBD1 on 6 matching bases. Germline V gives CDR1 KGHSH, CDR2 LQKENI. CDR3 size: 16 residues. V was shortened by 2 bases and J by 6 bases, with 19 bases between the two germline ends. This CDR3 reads CASSPSLFGGIQTQYF. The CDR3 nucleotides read TGTGCCAGCTCACCAAGTCTATTTGGGGGCATCCAGACCCAGTACTTC.

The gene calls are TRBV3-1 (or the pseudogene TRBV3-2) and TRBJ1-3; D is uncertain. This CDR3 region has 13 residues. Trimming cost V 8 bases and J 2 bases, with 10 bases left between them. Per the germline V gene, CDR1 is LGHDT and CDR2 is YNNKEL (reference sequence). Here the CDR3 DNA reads TGTGCCAGCGTCTTTTCGGCTGGAAACACCATATATTTT. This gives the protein CASVFSAGNTIYF.